The present T cell receptor (beta chain) was sequenced within a study of CD8 T cells in ankylosing spondylitis. Findings and caveats of the study: Reportedly, matched ankylosing spondylitis synovial fluid was significantly enriched for disease-linked clones. Disease-linked clones displayed a CD8+ phenotype and appeared relatively rarely in peripheral blood. In reactive arthritis synovial fluid and blood, some motif variants had been reported before.

Quantitative 5'-RACE with molecular barcodes produced the TCR beta libraries. TCRdb reprocessed the 5' RACE reads via MiXCR and lists one record per CDR3 protein. The sample holds about 210,000 distinct CDR3 sequences; 7% to 10% are singletons and the top ten take around 4.4%. Germline lookup yields CDR1 SGHRS and CDR2 YFSETQ. The CDR3 contains 17 residues. Germline trimming cut 4 bases from V and 8 bases from J; bases unmatched to any gene: 11. This clonotype was observed at least ten times. As yet, its antigen is unknown. Sequencing was carried out using blood, either unsorted or a sorted T cell fraction (not recorded which). The gene calls are TRBV5-1 and TRBJ2-4, with 14 nucleotides matching TRBD2. This clonotype originated in a female donor with ankylosing spondylitis or in good health (not recorded which). The CDR3: CASSPTPGLAGGHIQYF. The CDR3, as DNA: TGCGCCAGCAGCCCCACCCCTGGACTAGCGGGAGGCCACATTCAGTACTTC.